This T cell receptor (beta chain) came from a study of blood T cell repertoires in COVID-19. About the study: Some COVID-19 samples were acute and others convalescent; all came from the United States, Italy and Spain. The analysed material was cDNA or gDNA that came from T cells, B-cell-depleted T cells, or PBMCs.

The CDR3 is 14 residues long. Germline CDR1 is MNHEY and CDR2 is SVGAGI. V lost 6 bases, J lost 5 bases, and 17 bases lay in between. Per the original data handling: Researchers report that nucleated cell counts were estimated from reference gene primer amplification. Clones were sequenced by immunoSEQ multiplex PCR, and TCRdb holds only the in-frame ones, with some missing. D and trimming were read from the DNA, whereas the V and J calls and clone size are those reported in that table. The data hold a few hundred thousand clones, with roughly 80% observed a single time. This clone was counted a single time.

The gene calls are TRBV6-5 and TRBJ2-7, with D perhaps TRBD2 (5 bases). The receptor's source is a woman of 80 years or more with acute or convalescent COVID-19. The sequencing sample was made of peripheral blood. The CDR3 reads CASRDDRGSHEQYF. CDR3 DNA sequence: TGTGCCAGCAGAGATGACCGGGGTTCACACGAGCAGTACTTC.